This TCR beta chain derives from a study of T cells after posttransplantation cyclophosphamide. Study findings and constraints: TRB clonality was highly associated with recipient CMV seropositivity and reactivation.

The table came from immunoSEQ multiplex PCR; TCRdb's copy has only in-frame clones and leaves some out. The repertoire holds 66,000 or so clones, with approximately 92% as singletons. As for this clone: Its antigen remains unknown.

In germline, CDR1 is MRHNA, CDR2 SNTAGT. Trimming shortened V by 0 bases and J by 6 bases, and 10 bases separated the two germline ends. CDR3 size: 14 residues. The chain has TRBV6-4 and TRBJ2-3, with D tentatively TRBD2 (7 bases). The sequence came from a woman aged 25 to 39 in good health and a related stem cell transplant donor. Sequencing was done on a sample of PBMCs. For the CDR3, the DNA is TGTGCCAGCAGTGACTCGGGGGGGGCGGATACGCAGTATTTT. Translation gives CASSDSGGADTQYF.